These T cell receptor beta chains were read from a single sample in a study of T cell repertoires in cytomegalovirus infection. No antigens are known for them. TCRdb passed the reads through MiXCR, listing each CDR3 protein once. The sample lists about 830,000 distinct CDR3 sequences; around a third were seen once. The specimen comprised cultured CD8+ T cells from PBMCs, sampled from culture after CMV antigen stimulation. All receptors derive from a human donor in good health (CMV status not recorded). Some clones in this sample may be carry-over from other donors' samples. CDR3s include the opening cysteine and the closing phenylalanine or tryptophan. The order of the fields is D gene, V gene, J gene, clone size, CDR3 DNA, CDR3 protein. D genes are given only for firm matches. Size tells how often a clone was seen (once, few, many) or the class of an expanded clone, and some rows leave it out.

d_call: NA
v_call: TRBV20-1
j_call: TRBJ1-1
clone_size: NA
cdr3_nt: TGCAGTGCTAGTCGGAGGGGGGGGACTGAAGCTTTCTTT
cdr3_aa: CSASRRGGTEAFF

d_call: NA
v_call: TRBV4-2
j_call: TRBJ1-2
clone_size: NA
cdr3_nt: TGTGCCAGCAGCCAAGACGGCAGATTAAGTGGCTACACCTTC
cdr3_aa: CASSQDGRLSGYTF

d_call: TRBD2
v_call: TRBV28
j_call: TRBJ2-3
clone_size: NA
cdr3_nt: TGTGCCAGCAGTATCAAGCGGGGGGCGGGCACAGATACGCAGTATTTT
cdr3_aa: CASSIKRGAGTDTQYF

d_call: NA
v_call: TRBV4-1
j_call: TRBJ1-5
clone_size: few
cdr3_nt: TGCGCCAGCAGCCAAGGTCCCTACAAGGGGCACGATCAGCCCCAGCATTTT
cdr3_aa: CASSQGPYKGHDQPQHF

d_call: TRBD2
v_call: TRBV2
j_call: TRBJ2-5
clone_size: NA
cdr3_nt: TGTGCCAGCAGCCTCCTGGGGAGTGGCGGGGGGTTGCAAGAGACCCAGTACTTC
cdr3_aa: CASSLLGSGGGLQETQYF

d_call: TRBD1
v_call: TRBV6-1
j_call: TRBJ2-1
clone_size: few
cdr3_nt: TGTGCCAGCAGACGTGGACAGGGGGCACACAATGAGCAGTTCTTC
cdr3_aa: CASRRGQGAHNEQFF

d_call: NA
v_call: TRBV7-2
j_call: TRBJ2-5
clone_size: NA
cdr3_nt: TGTGCCGGCAGCTTAATTGAGTTGGTTTGGGAGACCCAGTACTTC
cdr3_aa: CAGSLIELVWETQYF

d_call: NA
v_call: TRBV7-8
j_call: TRBJ1-5
clone_size: many
cdr3_nt: TGTGCCAGCAGCGGCGGGACACCTAATCAGCCCCAGCATTTT
cdr3_aa: CASSGGTPNQPQHF

d_call: TRBD1
v_call: TRBV28
j_call: TRBJ1-4
clone_size: few
cdr3_nt: TGTGCCAGCACCCTAGACAGGGACGGATATAATGAAAAACTGTTTTTT
cdr3_aa: CASTLDRDGYNEKLFF

d_call: NA
v_call: TRBV4-2
j_call: TRBJ2-2
clone_size: NA
cdr3_nt: TGTGCCGTTTGGCAGACCGGGGAGCTGTTTTTT
cdr3_aa: CAVWQTGELFF

d_call: NA
v_call: TRBV5-6
j_call: TRBJ1-2
clone_size: few
cdr3_nt: TGTGCCAGCAGTATTGTATCCGGGACACATTATGGCTACACCTTC
cdr3_aa: CASSIVSGTHYGYTF

d_call: TRBD2
v_call: TRBV7-4
j_call: TRBJ2-2
clone_size: NA
cdr3_nt: TGTGCCAGCTCGTCCGGCGGGGGGTACACCGGGGAGCTGTTTTTT
cdr3_aa: CASSSGGGYTGELFF

d_call: TRBD2
v_call: TRBV7-9
j_call: TRBJ2-1
clone_size: many
cdr3_nt: TGTGCCAGCAGTTCCGGGACTAGCGGGGGGACATACAATGAGCAGTTCTTC
cdr3_aa: CASSSGTSGGTYNEQFF

d_call: NA
v_call: TRBV7-6
j_call: TRBJ2-3
clone_size: once
cdr3_nt: TGTGCCAACAGCTTCCGGGTTAACACAGATACGCAGTATTTT
cdr3_aa: CANSFRVNTDTQYF

d_call: TRBD1
v_call: TRBV7-8
j_call: TRBJ1-2
clone_size: NA
cdr3_nt: TGTGCCAGCGTCCAGGCAGGGGGAAACAATGGCTACACCTTC
cdr3_aa: CASVQAGGNNGYTF

d_call: NA
v_call: TRBV6-5
j_call: TRBJ1-1
clone_size: NA
cdr3_nt: TGTGCCAGCAGCTCCCTGTCGGGGAGCTTGGGCACTGAAGCTTTCTTT
cdr3_aa: CASSSLSGSLGTEAFF

d_call: NA
v_call: TRBV27
j_call: TRBJ2-7
clone_size: few
cdr3_nt: TGTGCCAGCAGACCAAAGAGCGGCTCCTACGAGCAGTACTTC
cdr3_aa: CASRPKSGSYEQYF

d_call: NA
v_call: TRBV2
j_call: TRBJ1-2
clone_size: NA
cdr3_nt: TGTGCCAGCATGGGGGCAGGGGAAGGCTACACCTTC
cdr3_aa: CASMGAGEGYTF

d_call: NA
v_call: TRBV6-1
j_call: TRBJ2-7
clone_size: few
cdr3_nt: TGTGCCAGCAGTGAAAGGAGTCAACGGAATTACGAGCAGTACTTC
cdr3_aa: CASSERSQRNYEQYF

d_call: NA
v_call: TRBV19
j_call: TRBJ2-7
clone_size: few
cdr3_nt: TGTGCCAGTAGTATCTCGGTGGATTACCCCTACGAGCAGTACTTC
cdr3_aa: CASSISVDYPYEQYF

d_call: TRBD1
v_call: TRBV5-4
j_call: TRBJ2-3
clone_size: NA
cdr3_nt: TGTGCCAGCAGCTTTCGGACAGGGGGCCAAGATACGCAGTATTTT
cdr3_aa: CASSFRTGGQDTQYF

d_call: NA
v_call: TRBV7-2
j_call: TRBJ2-3
clone_size: many
cdr3_nt: TGTGCCAGCAGCGCTGCGACAGATACGCAGTATTTT
cdr3_aa: CASSAATDTQYF

d_call: NA
v_call: TRBV19
j_call: TRBJ1-2
clone_size: NA
cdr3_nt: TGTGCCAGTAGTATAGGCACCACAGGGTTCCCTGGCTACACCTTC
cdr3_aa: CASSIGTTGFPGYTF

d_call: NA
v_call: TRBV25-1
j_call: TRBJ2-3
clone_size: few
cdr3_nt: TGTGCCAGCAGTGATCGAGGCTCAGATACGCAGTATTTT
cdr3_aa: CASSDRGSDTQYF

d_call: NA
v_call: TRBV6-6
j_call: TRBJ1-1
clone_size: NA
cdr3_nt: TGTGCCAGCAGTTACGAGATTCTCATGAACACTGAAGCTTTCTTT
cdr3_aa: CASSYEILMNTEAFF

d_call: NA
v_call: TRBV19
j_call: TRBJ1-3
clone_size: once
cdr3_nt: TGTGCCAGTAGTGTCATCTCTGGAAACACCATATATTTT
cdr3_aa: CASSVISGNTIYF

d_call: TRBD1
v_call: TRBV7-2
j_call: TRBJ1-2
clone_size: NA
cdr3_nt: TGTGCCAGCAGCTTAGGGGGGACAGGGTTCCCCTATGGCTACACCTTC
cdr3_aa: CASSLGGTGFPYGYTF

d_call: NA
v_call: TRBV27
j_call: TRBJ1-1
clone_size: once
cdr3_nt: TGTGCCAGCAGTTTAGGGGCAGCCAGCATGAACACTGAAGCTTTCTTT
cdr3_aa: CASSLGAASMNTEAFF

d_call: TRBD2
v_call: TRBV28
j_call: TRBJ2-5
clone_size: NA
cdr3_nt: TGTGCCAGCAGTTCCGGGACTAGCTGGGAGACCCAGTACTTC
cdr3_aa: CASSSGTSWETQYF

d_call: TRBD1
v_call: TRBV7-6
j_call: TRBJ2-1
clone_size: NA
cdr3_nt: TGTGCCAGCAGCACTCGGACAGGGCTTAAACCGGGCACCGAGCAGTTCTTC
cdr3_aa: CASSTRTGLKPGTEQFF

d_call: NA
v_call: TRBV19
j_call: TRBJ1-5
clone_size: few
cdr3_nt: TGTGCCAGTAGTATGGTTCTGGGAAGCAATCAGCCCCAGCATTTT
cdr3_aa: CASSMVLGSNQPQHF

d_call: TRBD1
v_call: TRBV7-9
j_call: TRBJ2-3
clone_size: NA
cdr3_nt: TGTGCCAGCAGCTTGGACAGGGAGTTGAGCACAGATACGCAGTATTTT
cdr3_aa: CASSLDRELSTDTQYF

d_call: NA
v_call: TRBV27
j_call: TRBJ2-1
clone_size: NA
cdr3_nt: TGTGCCAGCAGTTCCCGGACTGGCTCGTGGTACAATGAGCAGTTCTTC
cdr3_aa: CASSSRTGSWYNEQFF

d_call: TRBD1
v_call: TRBV9
j_call: TRBJ2-2
clone_size: few
cdr3_nt: TGTGCCAGCAGCGCTTACAGGGGGCCGAACACCGGGGAGCTGTTTTTT
cdr3_aa: CASSAYRGPNTGELFF

d_call: TRBD1
v_call: TRBV6-1
j_call: TRBJ1-6
clone_size: many
cdr3_nt: TGTGCCAGCAGCACCGGGACAGGGGCTTGGGGGAATTCACCCCTCCACTTT
cdr3_aa: CASSTGTGAWGNSPLHF

d_call: NA
v_call: TRBV7-3
j_call: TRBJ1-6
clone_size: many
cdr3_nt: TGTGCCAGCAGGGGACCGGGACGGCTGAATTCACCCCTCCACTTT
cdr3_aa: CASRGPGRLNSPLHF

d_call: NA
v_call: TRBV7-9
j_call: TRBJ1-1
clone_size: few
cdr3_nt: TGTGCCAGCAGCTCACCCGGGCCCACGAACACTGAAGCTTTCTTT
cdr3_aa: CASSSPGPTNTEAFF

d_call: NA
v_call: TRBV12-3/TRBV12-4
j_call: TRBJ1-2
clone_size: NA
cdr3_nt: TGTGCCAGCGCACACCTCTATGGCTACACCTTC
cdr3_aa: CASAHLYGYTF

d_call: TRBD2
v_call: TRBV7-2
j_call: TRBJ2-1
clone_size: many
cdr3_nt: TGTGCCAGCACCCTCTGGACTAGCGGGGCCAATGAGCAGTTCTTC
cdr3_aa: CASTLWTSGANEQFF

d_call: TRBD1
v_call: TRBV10-3
j_call: TRBJ2-7
clone_size: NA
cdr3_nt: TGTGCCATCACCCCGGGACAGGGGCCCTACGAGCAGTACTTC
cdr3_aa: CAITPGQGPYEQYF

d_call: NA
v_call: TRBV7-4
j_call: TRBJ2-3
clone_size: once
cdr3_nt: TGTGCCAGCAGCCTGAGGGACGCTAGCACAGATACGCAGTATTTT
cdr3_aa: CASSLRDASTDTQYF

d_call: NA
v_call: TRBV7-9
j_call: TRBJ1-1
clone_size: NA
cdr3_nt: TGTGCCAGCAGCCCGACAGCGACGAACACTGAAGCTTTCTTT
cdr3_aa: CASSPTATNTEAFF